This record looks at one T cell receptor beta chain sequence and its context. Antigen: not known. These data belong to a study of CD8 T cells in ankylosing spondylitis. V was clipped by 6 bases and J by 4 bases, with 18 bases between them. This CDR3 has 14 amino acids. The germline CDR1 and CDR2 sequences are DFQATT and SNEGSKA (reference sequence). Whole-study results and caveats: According to the report, clones linked to the disease were significantly enriched in matched synovial fluid samples taken from ankylosing spondylitis patients.

Each CDR3 protein gets one entry after TCRdb re-called the 5' RACE reads with MiXCR. The sample includes roughly 240,000 distinct CDR3 sequences, 32% of them seen just once. Sequences were obtained from blood, either unsorted or a sorted T cell fraction (not recorded which). This TCR came from a male donor with ankylosing spondylitis or in good health (not recorded which). The chain is built from TRBV20-1 and TRBJ1-2; D gene uncertain. CDR3 coding DNA: TGCAGTGCCAGCGGTGAGGATCCTGGCTATGGCTACACCTTC. Protein sequence: CSASGEDPGYGYTF.